This T cell receptor (beta chain) was sequenced during a study of Ad26.COV2.S vaccination and SARS-CoV-2 variants. Germline assignment: CDR1 LGHNA and CDR2 YSLEER. The CDR3 totals 18 residues. After removal of 0 bases from V and 4 bases from J, the junction contained 9 bases not matched to a gene. Here immunoSEQ multiplex PCR was the method, and the copy in TCRdb shows in-frame clones only, minus some. The data show around 400,000 clones, approximately 89% seen once. This clone was found a few times. Sample treatment: around 19 received Ad26.COV2.S at low or high dose, single or two shots; about 5 received placebo; per-sample allocation not given. Collection of samples fell on day 63 after the first vaccine or placebo injection.

The TCR sequence derives from a person between 18 and 65 years old who received the Ad26.COV2.S COVID-19 vaccine or a placebo. The sequencing here drew on peripheral blood, taken in a trial of Ad26.COV2.S vaccine versus placebo. V usage is TRBV4-3 and J usage is TRBJ1-4; TRBD1 aligns across 9 bases. The CDR3 sequence is CASSQERDRDRVNEKLFF. CDR3 in DNA: TGCGCCAGCAGCCAAGAGAGGGACAGGGACAGGGTTAATGAAAAACTGTTTTTT.